The 21 T cell receptor beta chains in this list originate from one sample, sequenced in a study of post-analysis software for immune sequencing data. Findings and caveats of the study: Four to six TRBV segments appeared more often in patients than in controls, and TRBV5-6, TRBV5-1 and TRBV20-1 were among these.

These receptors have no known antigen. Carried by the TCR beta cDNA libraries were unique molecular identifiers. TCRdb redid the calling of the PCR reads with MiXCR, one entry per CDR3 protein. The table has a few hundred thousand distinct CDR3 sequences, around a third seen once; the top ten hold around 5.9%. Material: blood. These receptors all come from a girl aged 2-17 years with multiple sclerosis.

The chain has TRBV3-1 and TRBJ1-2, with D unclear. The germline V gene encodes CDR1 LGHDT and CDR2 YNNKEL (reference sequence). This CDR3 is 14 amino acids long. V dropped 2 bases and J dropped 8 bases, with 15 bases sitting between them. The CDR3: CASSQRSGLWGYTF. In DNA form, the CDR3 reads TGTGCCAGCAGCCAAAGATCTGGCCTATGGGGCTACACCTTC.

The V gene is TRBV15, the J gene TRBJ2-1; no clear D gene. The CDR3 is made up of 19 amino acids. Trimming pared 0 bases from V and 8 bases from J, leaving 26 bases between. Germline-derived CDR1 and CDR2 are LNHNV and YYDKDF (reference sequence). CDR3 loop: CATSRDRFLSTAVQYEQFF. CDR3 DNA sequence: TGTGCCACCAGCAGAGATCGTTTTCTCTCCACTGCGGTACAATATGAGCAGTTCTTC.

This chain links TRBV24-1 with TRBJ2-3; the match to TRBD2 covers 8 bases. The CDR3 loop spans 17 amino acids. V was clipped by 4 bases and J by 2 bases; unmatched bases: 10. CDR1 KGHDR and CDR2 SFDVKD come from the germline V gene. In nucleotides, the CDR3 is TGTGCCACCAGTGAAACCACTAGCGGAGGGCCCACAGATACGCAGTATTTT. Translating gives CATSETTSGGPTDTQYF.

The gene calls are TRBV4-1 and TRBJ2-5, with D perhaps assigned TRBD1 or TRBD2 (5 bases each). This CDR3 has 16 residues. Per the germline V gene, CDR1 is MGHRA and CDR2 is YSYEKL. Between the trimmed V and J ends, which lost 1 base and 1 base, there was a span of 13 bases. CDR3 in DNA: TGCGCCAGCAGCCAAGTTCGGGGCGGAGGCCAAGAGACCCAGTACTTC. The encoded protein is CASSQVRGGGQETQYF.

The table lists this clonotype with a count of one. This sequence joins TRBV6-5 and TRBJ2-7; maybe TRBD1 (7 bases). The length of the CDR3 is 16 residues. CDR1 and CDR2 (germline): MNHEY, SVGAGI. The germline V and J ends were trimmed by 6 bases and 5 bases, with 23 bases remaining between them. Here the CDR3 reads CASSRISHRGGDEQYF. In nucleotides, the CDR3 is TGTGCCAGCAGCCGAATATCTCACAGGGGAGGAGACGAGCAGTACTTC.

This clonotype was seen a handful of times. The CDR3 nucleotides are TGCAGCGCTGCTGAGGGGACAGGGGGTCAGCCCCAGCATTTT. Translating it yields CSAAEGTGGQPQHF. This chain connects TRBV29-1 to TRBJ1-5; TRBD1 agrees at 11 bases. J gave up 6 bases and V 7 bases, and 8 bases lay outside the gene matches. The CDR3 runs to 14 residues. Germline assignment: CDR1 SQVTM and CDR2 ANQGSEA.

The CDR3 loop reads CASSFQGVNQPQHF. The CDR3 bases are TGTGCCAGCAGCTTTCAGGGGGTGAATCAGCCCCAGCATTTT. The chain carries TRBV5-4 and TRBJ1-5; 7 bases are shared with TRBD1. Germline V CDR1 and CDR2: SGHNT, YYREEE (reference sequence). The ends lost 2 bases at V and 4 bases at J; junction bases unmatched: 3. This CDR3 comprises 14 residues.

The CDR3 DNA follows: TGTGCCAGCTCACCCAAGACTAGCGGGGGAACCTACAATGAGCAGTTCTTC. Its protein is CASSPKTSGGTYNEQFF. This chain connects TRBV18 to TRBJ2-1; 12 bases line up with TRBD2. Looked up from germline, CDR1 is KGHSH and CDR2 is LQKENI. The length of the CDR3 is 17 residues. Trimming removed 3 bases from V and 2 bases from J; junction bases left unmatched: 5.

This chain connects TRBV20-1 to TRBJ1-5, with D possibly matching TRBD1 (6 bases). The CDR3 runs 16 residues. The V end lost 0 bases, the J end lost 1 base, and 13 bases lay between the germline ends. Germline V gives CDR1 DFQATT, CDR2 SNEGSKA (reference sequence). The CDR3 nucleotides are TGCAGTGCTAGAGACCCTAGGGGACAAAGCAATCAGCCCCAGCATTTT. Amino acids: CSARDPRGQSNQPQHF.

The rearrangement links TRBV3-1 to TRBJ2-7, with TRBD1 matching 9 bases. CDR1 LGHDT and CDR2 YNNKEL come from the germline V gene (reference sequence). With 4 bases clipped from V and 6 bases from J, the junction kept 4 bases outside the gene matches. The CDR3 extends over 13 amino acids. The CDR3: CASSLSDRGEQYF. CDR3 bases: TGTGCCAGCAGCCTATCGGACAGGGGCGAGCAGTACTTC.

This clonotype was detected a few times. The chain couples TRBV7-6 to TRBJ2-5, with 8 bases matching TRBD2. From germline, CDR1 is SGHVS and CDR2 FNYEAQ. The CDR3 runs to 15 residues. With 4 bases clipped from V and 3 bases from J, the junction kept 7 bases outside the gene matches. The CDR3 here is CASSSEWRGEETQYF. CDR3 DNA sequence: TGTGCCAGCAGCTCCGAGTGGCGGGGGGAAGAGACCCAGTACTTC.

This chain links TRBV20-1 with TRBJ2-5, with TRBD1 identical over 7 bases. The CDR3 contains 13 residues. Germline values: CDR1 DFQATT, CDR2 SNEGSKA (reference sequence). The V and J ends lost 5 bases and 1 base, in that order; junction bases with no gene match: 4. The CDR3 region has the DNA TGCAGTGCTGCCGGGACAGCCCAAGAGACCCAGTACTTC. Protein product: CSAAGTAQETQYF.

The genes are TRBV27 and TRBJ2-6, with unresolved D. CDR1 is MNHEY and CDR2 is SMNVEV in the germline V gene (reference sequence). This CDR3 region has 16 residues. V was clipped by 5 bases and J by 0 bases, with 11 bases between them. Written as DNA, the CDR3 is TGTGCCAGCAGTCCCAGATTCGACTCTGGGGCCAACGTCCTGACTTTC. Its protein product is CASSPRFDSGANVLTF. The full variable domain, rest sourced from reference TRBV27 and TRBJ2-6, is EAQVTQNPRYLITVTGKKLTVTCSQNMNHEYMSWYRQDPGLGLRQIYYSMNVEVTDKGDVPEGYKVSRKEKRNFPLILESPSPNQTSLYFCASSPRFDSGANVLTFGAGSRLTVL.

The chain uses TRBV6-1 and TRBJ1-6; tentative D call: TRBD1 (5 bases). CDR1 and CDR2 (germline): MNHNS, SASEGT. The V end lost 7 bases, the J end lost 3 bases, and 16 bases lay between the germline ends. The CDR3 runs to 16 residues. This chain's CDR3 is CASINAGGGYNSPLHF. DNA of the CDR3: TGTGCCAGCATCAACGCCGGGGGTGGCTATAATTCACCCCTCCACTTT.

The chain has TRBV20-1 and TRBJ1-2; TRBD1 is a possible D gene (5 bases). This CDR3 comprises 18 residues. The V end lost 0 bases, the J end lost 0 bases, and 20 bases lay between the germline ends. Per germline, CDR1 DFQATT and CDR2 SNEGSKA (reference sequence). CDR3 sequence reads: CSARDHVVRDYSNYGYTF. For the CDR3, the DNA is TGCAGTGCTAGAGATCACGTAGTCAGGGACTACTCTAACTATGGCTACACCTTC.

V gene TRBV14 combines with J gene TRBJ2-7, with TRBD2 identical over 10 bases. Near its end, the DNA agrees better with TRBJ2-5, so the J call may be wrong. CDR1 SGHDN and CDR2 FVKESK come from the germline V gene. The CDR3 spans 17 residues. CDR3 residues: CASSQDRGLAEQETQYF. CDR3 nucleotides: TGTGCCAGCAGCCAAGATCGCGGACTAGCGGAACAAGAGACCCAGTACTTC.

The J gene is TRBJ2-5, the V gene TRBV29-1; the match to TRBD2 covers 13 bases. The CDR3 contains 17 residues. CDR1 is SQVTM and CDR2 is ANQGSEA in the germline V gene. Germline trimming cut 1 base from V and 5 bases from J; bases unmatched to any gene: 10. CDR3 sequence reads: CSVEGGTSGGDRETQYF. The CDR3 DNA follows: TGCAGCGTTGAAGGGGGAACTAGCGGGGGGGACAGGGAGACCCAGTACTTC.

This clonotype turned up a few times. The gene calls are TRBV3-1 and TRBJ2-7, with 7 bases aligning to TRBD1. This CDR3 spans 17 amino acids. CDR1 LGHDT and CDR2 YNNKEL come from the germline V gene (reference sequence). The trim removed 3 bases at V and 1 base at J, leaving 12 bases unmatched. The CDR3 nucleotides are TGTGCCAGCAGCCAGGCCGGGACAGTCTATTTTTCCTACGAGCAGTACTTC. It yields the protein CASSQAGTVYFSYEQYF.

This clonotype was seen just once. This rearrangement joins TRBV5-1 to TRBJ2-7, with TRBD1 identical over 12 bases. The CDR3 has 13 residues. Trimming took 8 bases from V and 2 from J; bases not matched to a gene: 2. Looked up from germline, CDR1 is SGHRS and CDR2 is YFSETQ. The CDR3 region is CARRDRGPYEQYF. In nucleotides, the CDR3 is TGCGCCAGGAGGGACAGGGGGCCCTACGAGCAGTACTTC.

This clonotype was observed a handful of times. The rearrangement links TRBV28 to TRBJ2-4; D is possibly TRBD2 (6 bases). This CDR3 has 16 residues. Between the trimmed V and J ends, which lost 2 bases and 1 base, there was a span of 12 bases. Germline V CDR1 and CDR2: MDHEN, SYDVKM. The CDR3 loop reads CASSLTLGGAKNIQYF. The CDR3 nucleotides read TGTGCCAGCAGTTTAACCCTGGGGGGTGCCAAAAACATTCAGTACTTC.

The J gene is TRBJ2-3, the V gene TRBV29-1; either TRBD1 or TRBD2 may supply D (5 bases each). The V and J ends lost 7 bases and 2 bases respectively, with 7 bases between them. Per germline, CDR1 SQVTM and CDR2 ANQGSEA. The CDR3 consists of 11 residues. CDR3 nucleotides: TGCAGCGGGGGGACCACAGATACGCAGTATTTT. This codes for CSGGTTDTQYF.